The 21 T cell receptor beta chains in this list originate from one sample, sequenced in a study of beta chain features in type 1 diabetes. The whole isolated RNA underwent reverse transcription, so sequencing captured expressed TCRB transcripts. The protocol was immunoSEQ multiplex PCR, while the TCRdb copy is restricted to in-frame clones and leaves out a portion. The profile shows under 450,000 clones, 11% to 15% of them singletons. The sequenced sample consisted of naive CD4+ T cells from blood. All receptors come from a man aged 25 to 45 in good health.

As regards this clone: A read error is possible here, since a much larger clone lies one base away. This sample includes further DNA sequences coding for the same CDR3. The J gene is TRBJ2-5, the V gene TRBV7-2; weak D call: TRBD1 (5 bases). Germline V gene lookup returns CDR1 SGHTA and CDR2 FQGNSA. The length of the CDR3 is 13 residues. Trimming took off 1 base at V and 3 bases at J, with 6 bases between the two ends. The CDR3 DNA sequence: TGTGCCAGCAGCTTAGTCAGGGAAGAGACCCAGTACTTC. This translates into CASSLVREETQYF.

This clone occurred a few times. The chain combines TRBV7-9 with TRBJ2-1; 9 nucleotides align to TRBD2. The V gene's germline CDR1 is SEHNR and CDR2 FQNEAQ (reference sequence). V trimming: 6 bases; J trimming: 7 bases; junction bases outside the gene matches: 22. The CDR3 sequence is 19 residues long. CDR3 protein: CASSSLTSGRKSRKNEQFF. Written as DNA, the CDR3 is TGTGCCAGCAGTTCGTTGACTAGCGGCCGTAAAAGTAGGAAGAATGAGCAGTTCTTC.

This clone was observed a handful of times. This sequence joins TRBV7-2 and TRBJ2-3; D not certain. CDR3 length: 13 residues. The ends were cut back, 1 base at V and 4 bases at J, with 6 bases in the middle. Germline V lookup: CDR1 SGHTA, CDR2 FQGNSA. Written as DNA, the CDR3 is TGTGCCAGCAGCTTAGATTGGGCAGATACGCAGTATTTT. Translated: CASSLDWADTQYF.

A few counts support this clone. The rearrangement joins TRBV7-6 to TRBJ1-3; D is uncertain. The CDR3 is made up of 12 amino acids. Trimming took 1 base from V and 3 from J, leaving 1 base between them. Germline CDR1 reads SGHVS; CDR2 reads FNYEAQ. The DNA for the CDR3 is TGTGCCAGCAGCTTAGGTGGAAACACCATATATTTT. Translation: CASSLGGNTIYF.

This chain links TRBV27 with TRBJ1-2, with D unresolved. Germline V gives CDR1 MNHEY, CDR2 SMNVEV (reference sequence). The ends were cut back, 0 bases at V and 11 bases at J, with 13 bases in the middle. The CDR3 runs 13 residues. The CDR3 sequence: CASSLSRTASYTF. The CDR3 nucleotides read TGTGCCAGCAGTTTATCGCGGACGGCTTCTTACACCTTC.

V usage is TRBV7-9 and J usage is TRBJ2-7; D unresolved. With 4 bases removed from V and 5 bases from J, the gap between germline ends came to 9 bases. This CDR3 is built from 12 residues. The germline gives CDR1 SEHNR, CDR2 FQNEAQ (reference sequence). CDR3 bases: TGTGCCAGCAGCTCCCTCCGGAACGAGCAGTACGTC. Translation gives CASSSLRNEQYV.

This clone has only a few counts. J is TRBJ2-1 and V is TRBV19; D might be TRBD2 (5 bases). CDR3 size: 13 residues. The V and J ends lost 5 bases and 9 bases respectively, with 14 bases between them. In germline, CDR1 is LNHDA, CDR2 SQIVND (reference sequence). The CDR3 coding sequence is TGTGCCAGTAGTGAGTGGGAGAGTGCTGAGCAGTTCTTC. Translation gives CASSEWESAEQFF.

The rearrangement joins TRBV7-9 to TRBJ2-3; 11 bases map to TRBD1. V gave up 3 bases and J gave up 0 bases; unmatched junction bases: 5. The CDR3 has 17 amino acids. Germline assignment: CDR1 SEHNR and CDR2 FQNEAQ (reference sequence). The CDR3 region has the DNA TGTGCCAGCAGCTTTCGCGGACAGGGGGCGAGCACAGATACGCAGTATTTT. It encodes CASSFRGQGASTDTQYF.

This clone was seen a few times. The CDR3 sequence is CASPSIGANVLTF. The CDR3 DNA reads as TGTGCCAGCCCCTCCATAGGGGCCAACGTCCTGACTTTC. The chain carries TRBV13 and TRBJ2-6; D ambiguous. Germline CDR1 PRHDT, CDR2 FYEKMQ (reference sequence). The CDR3 length is 13 residues. V was clipped by 8 bases and J by 4 bases, with 9 bases between them.

The chain recombines TRBV30 with TRBJ1-5; 8 bases agree with TRBD1. Germline V CDR1 and CDR2: GTSNPN, SVGIG (reference sequence). CDR3 length equals 14 residues. V dropped 2 bases and J dropped 3; count of bases not matched to a gene: 3. CDR3 residues: CAWSRTGPNQPQHF. The DNA of the CDR3 is TGTGCCTGGAGTCGGACAGGGCCCAATCAGCCCCAGCATTTT.

This clone was picked up a small number of times. V and J are TRBV27 and TRBJ1-2; D is uncertain. CDR1 is MNHEY and CDR2 is SMNVEV in the germline V gene (reference sequence). The CDR3 is 14 residues long. Trimming removed 3 bases from V and 8 bases from J, with 16 bases in between. Written as DNA, the CDR3 is TGTGCCAGCAGTTTGTATCGGGCCAGTCAAGGCTACACCTTC. Its translation: CASSLYRASQGYTF.

J is TRBJ2-1 and V is TRBV30, with a possible D match to TRBD1 (6 bases). CDR1 and CDR2 (germline): GTSNPN, SVGIG (reference sequence). CDR3 length: 14 amino acids. V was shortened by 8 bases and J by 6 bases, with 20 bases between the two germline ends. The CDR3 DNA reads as TGTGCCCTACAACAGGGTTGGGGACCCAATGAGCAGTTCTTC. It yields the protein CALQQGWGPNEQFF.

V and J are TRBV30 and TRBJ2-3; 8 bases line up with TRBD1. Germline V CDR1 and CDR2: GTSNPN, SVGIG (reference sequence). J lost 1 base, V lost 3 bases, and 0 bases had no gene match. This CDR3 is 13 amino acids long. The CDR3 loop reads CAWRTGGTDTQYF. The CDR3 DNA follows: TGTGCCTGGAGGACAGGGGGCACAGATACGCAGTATTTT.

This clone appeared a few times. V usage is TRBV30 and J usage is TRBJ2-1; 11 positions agree with TRBD2. V was clipped by 5 bases and J by 3 bases; unmatched bases: 3. Germline loops: CDR1 GTSNPN, CDR2 SVGIG (reference sequence). The CDR3 has 14 amino acids. This chain's CDR3 is CAWETSGIYNEQFF. The CDR3 region has the DNA TGTGCCTGGGAGACTAGCGGGATCTACAATGAGCAGTTCTTC.

This clone was recorded a few times. This chain uses TRBV27 with TRBJ2-1; D may match TRBD1 or TRBD2 (5 bases each). The CDR3 spans 13 residues. Deletions cut 7 bases from V and 5 bases from J, with 12 bases between. Germline CDR1 is MNHEY and CDR2 is SMNVEV (reference sequence). The CDR3, as DNA: TGTGCCAGCACGTGGGGGATAAACAATGAGCAGTTCTTC. As protein: CASTWGINNEQFF.

This chain connects TRBV13 to TRBJ1-3; 9 bases line up with TRBD1. The CDR3 is 16 amino acids. The germline CDR1 and CDR2 sequences are PRHDT and FYEKMQ (reference sequence). Trimming took 4 bases from V and 2 from J; bases not matched to a gene: 6. The CDR3 here is CASSSNRGRPGNTIYF. In nucleotides, the CDR3 is TGTGCCAGCAGCTCTAACAGGGGGCGCCCTGGAAACACCATATATTTT.

The rearrangement links TRBV10-3 to TRBJ1-1, with D possibly TRBD1 on 5 matching bases. V dropped 0 bases and J dropped 4 bases, with 12 bases sitting between them. The CDR3 is 15 residues long. Germline CDR1 and CDR2: ENHRY and SYGVKD. Here the CDR3 reads CAISESRRGLTEAFF. CDR3 coding DNA: TGTGCCATCAGTGAGTCACGTCGGGGCCTCACTGAAGCTTTCTTT.

Only a few counts were recorded for this clone. A junction end diverges from the germline sequence, so it may reflect a read error. This sequence joins TRBV7-7 and TRBJ2-5; 10 bases agree with TRBD2. This CDR3 has 18 residues. The germline V gene has CDR1 SSHAT and CDR2 FNYEAQ (reference sequence). CDR3 loop: CASSLVRASGSGLETQYF. The CDR3 bases are TGTGCTAGCAGCTTAGTGAGAGCTAGCGGGAGTGGATTGGAGACCCAGTACTTC.

This clone came up a few times. This rearrangement joins TRBV7-2 to TRBJ2-1; D is possibly TRBD2 (5 bases). The V end lost 2 bases, the J end lost 5 bases, and 22 bases lay between the germline ends. Germline CDR1 is SGHTA and CDR2 is FQGNSA. The CDR3 totals 18 residues. As DNA, the CDR3 is TGTGCCAGCAGCTTATTGCTGGGGAGCTCGAATATACACAATGAGCAGTTCTTC. It is translated as CASSLLLGSSNIHNEQFF.

The rearrangement links TRBV9 to TRBJ1-1; tentatively, D is TRBD1 (5 bases). Germline V gives CDR1 SGDLS, CDR2 YYNGEE. The V gene lost 4 bases and the J gene lost 5 bases, with 15 bases spanning the gap. The CDR3 extends over 14 amino acids. CDR3: CASSTHVGETEAFF. CDR3 DNA: TGTGCCAGCAGCACCCACGTGGGGGAAACTGAAGCTTTCTTT.

The chain has TRBV19 and TRBJ2-3, with D perhaps TRBD1 or TRBD2 (5 bases each). From germline, CDR1 is LNHDA and CDR2 SQIVND (reference sequence). The CDR3 has 14 amino acids. With 4 bases removed from V and 4 bases from J, the gap between germline ends came to 12 bases. The CDR3 sequence: CASSKRGRSDTQYF. The CDR3, as DNA: TGTGCCAGTAGTAAGAGGGGAAGGTCAGATACGCAGTATTTT.